Shown below are 24 T cell receptor beta chains from a single sample sequenced in a study of blood T cell repertoires in COVID-19. Method: immunoSEQ multiplex PCR; TCRdb's copy keeps in-frame clones and lacks some. The sample shows around 370,000 clones, 88% of them seen only once. Sequencing used PBMCs or T cells enriched from blood (not recorded which). Receptors were obtained from a young woman who had recovered from COVID-19.

V usage is TRBV10-3 and J usage is TRBJ2-1, with 9 bases fitting TRBD2. V shed 10 bases, J shed 7 bases, and the junction held 8 bases outside the gene matches. Germline CDR1 reads ENHRY; CDR2 reads SYGVKD. CDR3 length: 13 amino acids. The CDR3: CANQAGGRNEQFF. DNA of the CDR3: TGTGCCAACCAAGCGGGGGGTCGAAATGAGCAGTTCTTC.

The chain joins TRBV7-3 to TRBJ2-3; 9 nucleotides agree with TRBD2. Germline assignment: CDR1 SGHTA and CDR2 FQGTGA. This CDR3 contains 16 residues. Trimming cost V 4 bases and J 0 bases; bases outside gene matches: 5. The CDR3 sequence is CASSSIAGASTDTQYF. CDR3 bases: TGTGCCAGCAGCTCGATAGCGGGGGCTAGCACAGATACGCAGTATTTT.

The chain uses TRBV11-3 and TRBJ2-1; no reliable D call. Germline V gene lookup returns CDR1 SGHNT and CDR2 YENEEA. CDR3 length equals 14 residues. The V end lost 1 base, the J end lost 2 bases, and 6 bases lay between the germline ends. CDR3 sequence (DNA): TGTGCCAGCAGCTTAGTCGGAGCCTACAATGAGCAGTTCTTC. Translating gives CASSLVGAYNEQFF.

This clone was recorded a few times. The chain couples TRBV21-1 to TRBJ2-7; the table names TRBD1, a call not compared with the DNA. TRBV21-1 is flagged as a pseudogene. The CDR3 has 24 amino acids. DNA for the CDR3: TGTGCCAGCAGCAAAGGCCCCTGGAGTTTAGGGTCACGTCGAGACAGTTTCGTGGTTGACGAGCAGTACTTC. Its protein product is CASSKGPWSLGSRRDSFVVDEQYF.

J is TRBJ1-5 and V is TRBV7-9; TRBD1 is a possible D gene (5 bases). Between the trimmed V and J ends, which lost 5 bases and 6 bases, there was a span of 8 bases. This CDR3 region has 12 residues. Germline V CDR1 and CDR2: SEHNR, FQNEAQ (reference sequence). CDR3 loop: CASSVGGQPQHF. In nucleotides, the CDR3 is TGTGCCAGCAGCGTCGGGGGTCAGCCCCAGCATTTT. Looking up the rest from reference TRBV7-9 and TRBJ1-5 gives the full variable domain: DTGVSQNPRHKITKRGQNVTFRCDPISEHNRLYWYRQTLGQGPEFLTYFQNEAQLEKSRLLSDRFSAERPKGSFSTLEIQRTEQGDSAMYLCASSVGGQPQHFGDGTRLSIL.

V gene TRBV19 combines with J gene TRBJ2-1; D not resolved. The ends were cut back, 4 bases at V and 2 bases at J, with 9 bases in the middle. CDR1 is LNHDA, CDR2 SQIVND, per germline (reference sequence). This CDR3 has 14 residues. CDR3 DNA: TGTGCCAGTAGTAGGATGCAGGCCTACAATGAGCAGTTCTTC. It encodes CASSRMQAYNEQFF.

V usage is TRBV19 and J usage is TRBJ1-5, with D maybe TRBD1 (5 bases). Per the germline V gene, CDR1 is LNHDA and CDR2 is SQIVND (reference sequence). With 5 bases removed from V and 4 bases from J, the gap between germline ends came to 12 bases. The CDR3 totals 14 residues. The CDR3, as DNA: TGTGCCAGTAGTGCCCACGGGGGGAATCAGCCCCAGCATTTT. Its translation: CASSAHGGNQPQHF. Using reference TRBV19 and TRBJ1-5 for the parts outside the CDR3, the full variable domain is DGGITQSPKYLFRKEGQNVTLSCEQNLNHDAMYWYRQDPGQGLRLIYYSQIVNDFQKGDIAEGYSVSREKKESFPLTVTSAQKNPTAFYLCASSAHGGNQPQHFGDGTRLSIL.

In its sample, this clone was seen once. This chain uses TRBV5-5 with TRBJ1-1, with 7 bases aligning to TRBD1. CDR3 length equals 14 residues. Germline lookup yields CDR1 SGHKS and CDR2 YYEKEE (reference sequence). V lost 0 bases, J lost 1 base, and 0 bases stayed unmatched. CDR3 region: CASSLEGANTEAFF. The DNA for the CDR3 is TGTGCCAGCAGCTTGGAGGGGGCGAACACTGAAGCTTTCTTT.

The chain recombines TRBV12-3 or TRBV12-4 with TRBJ2-7; the D is unclear. The CDR3 spans 13 residues. Between the trimmed V and J ends, which lost 3 bases and 2 bases, there was a span of 8 bases. The DNA of the CDR3 is TGTGCCAGCAGTTTGTTTCCAACCTACGAGCAGTACTTC. It translates to CASSLFPTYEQYF.

This chain uses TRBV6-5 with TRBJ1-2; TRBD1 agrees at 8 bases. This CDR3 has 16 amino acids. The trim removed 4 bases at V and 4 bases at J, leaving 11 bases unmatched. Germline CDR1 and CDR2: MNHEY and SVGAGI. CDR3 in amino acids: CASSSPAGGFGYGYTF. DNA of the CDR3: TGTGCCAGCAGTTCCCCGGCAGGGGGCTTTGGCTATGGCTACACCTTC.

J is TRBJ2-1 and V is TRBV29-1, with D perhaps TRBD2 (5 bases). V lost 4 bases and J lost 4, with 17 bases in between. CDR1 is SQVTM and CDR2 is ANQGSEA in the germline V gene. There are 15 residues in the CDR3. CDR3 sequence: CSVGRAGDRYNEQFF. The CDR3, as DNA: TGCAGCGTTGGTAGGGCGGGCGATAGATACAATGAGCAGTTCTTC.

V usage is TRBV6-2 or TRBV6-3 and J usage is TRBJ2-7, with TRBD1 identical over 7 bases. The CDR3 is 16 amino acids. The trim removed 2 bases at V and 1 base at J, leaving 8 bases unmatched. Germline V CDR1 and CDR2: MNHEY, SVGEGT. This CDR3 reads CASSYTSGTVSYEQYF. DNA of the CDR3: TGTGCCAGCAGTTACACTTCCGGGACAGTTTCCTACGAGCAGTACTTC.

Notes on this clone: A read error may account for a junction end that differs from germline. The chain couples TRBV6-5 to TRBJ1-2; TRBD1 might be the D (6 bases). The CDR3 sequence is 13 residues long. The germline CDR1 and CDR2 sequences are MNHEY and SVGAGI. CDR3 region: CVSRGYQGTGYTF. The CDR3 DNA is TGTGTCAGCAGGGGTTACCAGGGGACTGGCTACACCTTC.

Notes on this clone: The sample carries other DNA sequences with the same CDR3. The chain recombines TRBV5-4 with TRBJ2-7; D possibly corresponds to TRBD2 (6 bases). Germline V gene data show CDR1 as SGHNT and CDR2 as YYREEE (reference sequence). This CDR3 has 12 amino acids. V gave up 3 bases and J gave up 3 bases, with 7 bases separating them. CDR3 amino acids: CASSSGGYEQYF. The CDR3 bases are TGTGCCAGCAGCTCCGGGGGCTACGAGCAGTACTTC. The full variable domain, with the rest looked up from reference TRBV5-4 and TRBJ2-7, is ETGVTQSPTHLIKTRGQQVTLRCSSQSGHNTVSWYQQALGQGPQFIFQYYREEENGRGNFPPRFSGLQFPNYSSELNVNALELDDSALYLCASSSGGYEQYFGPGTRLTVT.

The chain combines TRBV19 with TRBJ2-6, with 8 nucleotides matching TRBD1. Per germline, CDR1 LNHDA and CDR2 SQIVND (reference sequence). The CDR3 loop spans 17 amino acids. The junction had 9 bases not matched to a gene; V was cut back by 4 bases and J by 4 bases. CDR3: CASSRPGQVSGANVLTF. In DNA, the CDR3 is TGTGCCAGTAGTAGGCCGGGACAGGTATCCGGGGCCAACGTCCTGACTTTC.

V and J are TRBV30 and TRBJ2-4; D is perhaps TRBD1 (6 bases). Per germline, CDR1 GTSNPN and CDR2 SVGIG (reference sequence). The CDR3 has 15 amino acids. The V and J ends lost 3 bases and 7 bases respectively, with 19 bases between them. This CDR3 is CAWRYTQGRVNIQYF. CDR3 bases: TGTGCCTGGAGATATACACAGGGTAGAGTGAACATTCAGTACTTC. Together with reference TRBV30 and TRBJ2-4, the CDR3 gives the full variable domain: SQTIHQWPATLVQPVGSPLSLECTVEGTSNPNLYWYRQAAGRGLQLLFYSVGIGQISSEVPQNLSASRPQDRQFILSSKKLLLSDSGFYLCAWRYTQGRVNIQYFGAGTRLSVL.

V usage is TRBV19 and J usage is TRBJ1-4; D remains unclear. CDR1 is LNHDA, CDR2 SQIVND, per germline (reference sequence). The CDR3 runs 16 residues. Trimming stripped 6 bases from V and 2 bases from J, with 16 bases between. The chain's CDR3 is CASRDTVPPTNEKLFF. As DNA, the CDR3 is TGTGCCAGTAGGGATACAGTTCCCCCTACTAATGAAAAACTGTTTTTT.

The rearrangement joins TRBV12-3 or TRBV12-4 to TRBJ1-2, with D possibly being TRBD1 (6 bases). This CDR3 comprises 9 residues. V gave up 4 bases and J gave up 14 bases, with 8 bases separating them. The CDR3 DNA reads TGTGCCAGCAGTTCGGGACATACCTTC. Translating it yields CASSSGHTF.

This CDR3 reads CAWSVSGVTNQPQHF. DNA of the CDR3: TGTGCCTGGAGTGTCTCGGGGGTAACCAATCAGCCCCAGCATTTT. The chain links TRBV30 to TRBJ1-5; possibly TRBD1 for D (5 bases). The CDR3 covers 15 residues. Trimming removed 0 bases at V and 3 bases at J, with 12 bases between. Germline V CDR1 and CDR2: GTSNPN, SVGIG (reference sequence). The complete variable domain, with remaining parts taken from reference TRBV30 and TRBJ1-5, reads SQTIHQWPATLVQPVGSPLSLECTVEGTSNPNLYWYRQAAGRGLQLLFYSVGIGQISSEVPQNLSASRPQDRQFILSSKKLLLSDSGFYLCAWSVSGVTNQPQHFGDGTRLSIL.

This chain joins TRBV3-1 (or the pseudogene TRBV3-2) and TRBJ2-2, with 8 positions matching TRBD1. V lost 0 bases to trimming and J lost 5 bases; unmatched junction nucleotides: 2. The CDR3 contains 15 residues. Germline loops: CDR1 LGHDT, CDR2 YNNKEL (reference sequence). CDR3 loop: CASSQEDRVTGELFF. The DNA for the CDR3 is TGTGCCAGCAGCCAAGAGGACAGGGTAACCGGGGAGCTGTTTTTT.

V usage is TRBV28 and J usage is TRBJ1-1; no reliable D call. The V and J ends lost 6 bases and 5 bases respectively, with 13 bases between them. This CDR3 has 13 amino acids. Germline CDR1 reads MDHEN; CDR2 reads SYDVKM. The CDR3 DNA reads as TGTGCCAGCAGCCCCGGTCTCATGACTGAAGCTTTCTTT. It specifies CASSPGLMTEAFF.

CDR3 DNA: TGTGCCAGCAGCGTAGATCCGGGGGGGAGGTCCTCTGGAAACACCATATATTTT. Its protein product is CASSVDPGGRSSGNTIYF. The rearrangement uses TRBV9 and TRBJ1-3; TRBD1 might be the D (5 bases). CDR3 size: 18 residues. Per the germline V gene, CDR1 is SGDLS and CDR2 is YYNGEE. V shed 0 bases and J shed 0 bases, with 16 bases lying between them.

This chain connects TRBV5-4 to TRBJ2-5; TRBD2 matches 16 bases. Germline CDR1 is SGHNT and CDR2 is YYREEE (reference sequence). With 4 bases clipped from V and 0 bases from J, the junction kept 3 bases outside the gene matches. The CDR3 sequence is 17 residues long. CDR3 DNA: TGTGCCAGCAGCCGGGGACTAGCGGGGGGGTACCAAGAGACCCAGTACTTC. This codes for CASSRGLAGGYQETQYF.

The rearrangement uses TRBV24-1 and TRBJ1-1; TRBD1 matches 12 bases. CDR3 length: 19 residues. J lost 4 bases, V lost 7 bases, and 18 bases had no gene match. Germline V CDR1 and CDR2: KGHDR, SFDVKD. The CDR3 bases are TGTGCCACCAGGATTGAAAGTCACGGGACAGGGGGCGAGGGCACTGAAGCTTTCTTT. Translation gives CATRIESHGTGGEGTEAFF.